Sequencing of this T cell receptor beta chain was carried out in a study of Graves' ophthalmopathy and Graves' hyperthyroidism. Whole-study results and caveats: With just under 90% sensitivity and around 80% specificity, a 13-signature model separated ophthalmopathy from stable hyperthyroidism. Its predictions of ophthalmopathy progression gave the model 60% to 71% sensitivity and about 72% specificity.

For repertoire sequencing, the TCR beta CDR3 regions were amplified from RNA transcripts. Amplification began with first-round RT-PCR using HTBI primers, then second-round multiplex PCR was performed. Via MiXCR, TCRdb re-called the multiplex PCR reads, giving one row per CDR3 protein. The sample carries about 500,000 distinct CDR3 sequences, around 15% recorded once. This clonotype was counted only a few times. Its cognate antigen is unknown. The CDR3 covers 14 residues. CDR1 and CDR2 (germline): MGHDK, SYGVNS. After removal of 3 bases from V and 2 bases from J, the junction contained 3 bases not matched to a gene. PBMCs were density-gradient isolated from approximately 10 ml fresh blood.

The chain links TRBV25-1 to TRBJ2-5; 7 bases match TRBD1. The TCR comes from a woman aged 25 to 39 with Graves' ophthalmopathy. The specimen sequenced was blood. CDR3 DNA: TGTGCCAGCAGTGACGGGACAGTACAAGAGACCCAGTACTTC. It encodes CASSDGTVQETQYF.